This T cell receptor beta chain derives from a study of blood T cell repertoires in COVID-19. Overall study context: COVID-19 samples collected from the United States, Italy and Spain covered acute and convalescent phases. Nucleic acid was either cDNA or gDNA, and it came from T cells, B-cell-depleted T cells, or PBMCs.

Cohort assignment relied on participant-reported clinical history. This clone was seen only a few times. This table comes from immunoSEQ multiplex PCR, and its TCRdb copy is limited to in-frame clones, with some not included. This sample has about 230,000 clones, with around nine tenths found just once. Germline assignment: CDR1 WNHNN and CDR2 SYGVQD (reference sequence). V lost 4 bases to trimming and J lost 6 bases, with 12 bases between them. The CDR3 runs to 14 residues. Sequencing was performed on PBMCs or T cells enriched from blood (not recorded which). The chain joins TRBV10-1 to TRBJ2-2; TRBD2 is a possible D gene (6 bases). This TCR came from a woman aged 30 to 39 who had been exposed to COVID-19. CDR3 DNA: TGCGCCAGCAGTGCCGGGAGCCTCGCCGGGGAGCTGTTTTTT. Translating it yields CASSAGSLAGELFF.